Shown below are 9 T cell receptor beta chains from a single sample sequenced in a study of early T cells in non-severe SARS-CoV-2 infection. TCRdb redid the calling of the 5' RACE reads with MiXCR, one entry per CDR3 protein. The table has approximately 56,000 distinct CDR3 sequences, 10% to 13% seen once. The specimen sequenced was whole blood. The receptors stem from an adult who was a healthcare worker with PCR-confirmed SARS-CoV-2 infection or an uninfected control (not recorded which).

Of note for this clonotype: Given a much more abundant clone one base away, this may be a read error. V and J are TRBV6-5 and TRBJ2-3; D is tentatively TRBD1 or TRBD2 (5 bases each). Trimming cost V 1 base and J 4 bases, with 12 bases left between them. The CDR3 covers 15 residues. Germline loops: CDR1 MNHEY, CDR2 SVGAGI. In nucleotides, the CDR3 is TGTGCCAGCAGTTACTTGGGGGAGTTGGCAGATACGCAGTATTTT. Amino acids: CASSYLGELADTQYF.

The chain carries TRBV20-1 and TRBJ2-3, with 11 bases that match TRBD2. Germline V lookup: CDR1 DFQATT, CDR2 SNEGSKA (reference sequence). The CDR3 is 16 residues long. J gave up 4 bases and V 3 bases, and 9 bases lay outside the gene matches. The CDR3 bases are TGCAGTGCTAGTCTTGGGCTAGCGGGAGGAGCAGATACGCAGTATTTT. It specifies CSASLGLAGGADTQYF.

This clonotype was counted a few times. The chain carries TRBV5-1 and TRBJ2-7, with 8 nucleotides matching TRBD2. Germline V CDR1 and CDR2: SGHRS, YFSETQ. The CDR3 has 15 amino acids. V dropped 4 bases and J dropped 4; count of bases not matched to a gene: 10. The DNA of the CDR3 is TGCGCCAGCAGCCCGGTTAGCGGGACGTCGTACGAGCAGTACTTC. Its protein product is CASSPVSGTSYEQYF. The full variable domain, completed using reference TRBV5-1 and TRBJ2-7, is KAGVTQTPRYLIKTRGQQVTLSCSPISGHRSVSWYQQTPGQGLQFLFEYFSETQRNKGNFPGRFSGRQFSNSRSEMNVSTLELGDSALYLCASSPVSGTSYEQYFGPGTRLTVT.

This clonotype appeared many times. One junction end disagrees with the germline gene, perhaps due to a read error. The chain recombines TRBV6-6 with TRBJ2-6, with TRBD1 as a possible D gene (5 bases). Germline-derived CDR1 and CDR2 are MNHNY and SVGAGI (reference sequence). The CDR3 has 13 amino acids. The DNA of the CDR3 is TGTGCCAGCAGTCGGGCTGGGGCCAACGTCCTGATTTTC. Protein sequence: CASSRAGANVLIF.

The gene calls are TRBV29-1 and TRBJ2-7; D is unresolved. The CDR3 consists of 10 residues. Per the germline V gene, CDR1 is SQVTM and CDR2 is ANQGSEA. Trimming removed 5 bases from V and 7 bases from J, with 9 bases in between. This chain's CDR3 is CSVQTTEQYF. In DNA form, the CDR3 reads TGCAGCGTTCAGACCACGGAGCAGTACTTC.

This clonotype was seen at least ten times. This chain uses TRBV7-2 with TRBJ2-3, with 12 nucleotides matching TRBD2. CDR3 length equals 15 residues. With 5 bases clipped from V and 5 bases from J, the junction kept 5 bases outside the gene matches. Germline V lookup: CDR1 SGHTA, CDR2 FQGNSA. The CDR3 nucleotides read TGTGCCAGCAGCACTAGCGGGAGGTGGGGAGATACGCAGTATTTT. Protein: CASSTSGRWGDTQYF.

This clonotype has a single count. The chain combines TRBV20-1 with TRBJ2-3; TRBD2 matches at 8 bases. The ends lost 5 bases at V and 3 bases at J; junction bases unmatched: 4. CDR3 length equals 13 residues. CDR1 is DFQATT, CDR2 SNEGSKA, per germline (reference sequence). The CDR3 protein is CSAPKRGTDTQYF. The CDR3 DNA reads as TGCAGTGCTCCAAAGCGGGGGACAGATACGCAGTATTTT.

V usage is TRBV20-1 and J usage is TRBJ2-7; D call uncertain. CDR3 size: 13 residues. Trimming removed 3 bases at V and 4 bases at J, with 13 bases between. Germline V gene sequence: CDR1 DFQATT, CDR2 SNEGSKA (reference sequence). The CDR3 here is CSASDRPMYEQYF. In DNA form, the CDR3 reads TGCAGTGCTAGCGACCGCCCAATGTACGAGCAGTACTTC.

This clonotype was picked up many times. CDR3 DNA: TGTGCCTGGGACCGGGGGATGGGGACTGAAGCTTTCTTT. Protein sequence: CAWDRGMGTEAFF. The chain uses TRBV30 and TRBJ1-1, with D possibly being TRBD1 (5 bases). Looked up from germline, CDR1 is GTSNPN and CDR2 is SVGIG (reference sequence). The CDR3 spans 13 residues. The V end lost 5 bases, the J end lost 5 bases, and 15 bases lay between the germline ends.